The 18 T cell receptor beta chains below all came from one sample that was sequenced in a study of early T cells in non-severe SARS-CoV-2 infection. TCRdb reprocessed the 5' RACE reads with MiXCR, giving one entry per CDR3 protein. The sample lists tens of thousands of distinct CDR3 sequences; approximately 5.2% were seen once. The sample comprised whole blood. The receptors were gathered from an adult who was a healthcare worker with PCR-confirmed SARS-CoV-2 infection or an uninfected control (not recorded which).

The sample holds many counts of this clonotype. The CDR3 loop is CASSPPGLAGGPVSYNEQFF. The CDR3, as DNA: TGTGCCAGCAGCCCGCCCGGACTAGCGGGAGGGCCCGTCTCCTACAATGAGCAGTTCTTC. This chain joins TRBV7-2 and TRBJ2-1; TRBD2 matches 15 bases. Germline loops: CDR1 SGHTA, CDR2 FQGNSA. The CDR3 contains 20 residues. J gave up 0 bases and V 5 bases, and 11 bases lay outside the gene matches.

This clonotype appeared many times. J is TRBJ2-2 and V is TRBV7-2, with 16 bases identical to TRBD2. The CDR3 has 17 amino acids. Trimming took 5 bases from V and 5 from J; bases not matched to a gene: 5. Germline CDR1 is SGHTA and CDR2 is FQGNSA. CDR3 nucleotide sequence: TGTGCCAGCAGCCCGGGACTAGCGGGAGGGAATACCGGGGAGCTGTTTTTT. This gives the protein CASSPGLAGGNTGELFF.

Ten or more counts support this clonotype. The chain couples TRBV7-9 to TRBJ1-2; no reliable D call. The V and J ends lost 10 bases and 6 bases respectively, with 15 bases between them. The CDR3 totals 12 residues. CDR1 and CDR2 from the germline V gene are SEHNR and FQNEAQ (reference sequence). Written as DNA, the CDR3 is TGTGCCACCTCTGCAAGGACCGATGGCTACACCTTC. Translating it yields CATSARTDGYTF. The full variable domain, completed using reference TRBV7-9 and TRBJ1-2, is DTGVSQNPRHKITKRGQNVTFRCDPISEHNRLYWYRQTLGQGPEFLTYFQNEAQLEKSRLLSDRFSAERPKGSFSTLEIQRTEQGDSAMYLCATSARTDGYTFGSGTRLTVV.

CDR3 DNA sequence: TGCAGTGCTAGAGATGTACGAGGCGCCGGAGCTTTCTTT. Amino acid sequence: CSARDVRGAGAFF. The chain joins TRBV20-1 to TRBJ1-1, with D uncertain. V gave up 0 bases and J gave up 10 bases, with 15 bases separating them. Looked up from germline, CDR1 is DFQATT and CDR2 is SNEGSKA (reference sequence). This CDR3 region has 13 residues.

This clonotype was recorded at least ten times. The CDR3 DNA reads TGTGCCAGCCGATGGACTAGCGACTACAATGAGCAGTTCTTC. Translating gives CASRWTSDYNEQFF. The V and J genes are TRBV5-6 and TRBJ2-1, with TRBD2 matching 9 bases. Trimming took 7 bases from V and 3 from J; bases not matched to a gene: 5. The CDR3 is 14 amino acids. Germline V CDR1 and CDR2: SGHDT, YYEEEE.

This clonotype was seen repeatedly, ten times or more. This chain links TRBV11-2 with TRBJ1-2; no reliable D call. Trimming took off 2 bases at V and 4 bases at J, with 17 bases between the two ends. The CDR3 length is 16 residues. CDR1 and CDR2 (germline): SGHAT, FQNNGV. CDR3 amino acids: CASSLPIGPGAYGYTF. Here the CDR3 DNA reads TGTGCCAGCAGCTTACCCATCGGGCCGGGAGCCTATGGCTACACCTTC.

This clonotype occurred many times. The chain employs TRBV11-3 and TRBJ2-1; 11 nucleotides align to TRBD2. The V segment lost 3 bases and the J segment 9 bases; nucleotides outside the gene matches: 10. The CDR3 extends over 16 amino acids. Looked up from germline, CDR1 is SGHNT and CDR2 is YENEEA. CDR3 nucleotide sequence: TGTGCCAGCAGCTTTCTTAGCGGGAGGGCTCCCGGTGAGCAGTTCTTC. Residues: CASSFLSGRAPGEQFF.

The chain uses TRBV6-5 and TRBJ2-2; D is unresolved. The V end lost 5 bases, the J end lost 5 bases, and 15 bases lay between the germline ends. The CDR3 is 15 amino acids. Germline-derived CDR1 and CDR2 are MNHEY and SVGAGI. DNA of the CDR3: TGTGCCAGCAGTCCTTCGTTCCAACCGACCGGGGAGCTGTTTTTT. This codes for CASSPSFQPTGELFF.

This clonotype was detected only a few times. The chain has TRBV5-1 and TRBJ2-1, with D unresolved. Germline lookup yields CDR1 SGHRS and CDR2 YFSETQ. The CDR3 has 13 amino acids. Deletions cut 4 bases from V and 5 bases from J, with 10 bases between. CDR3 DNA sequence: TGCGCCAGCAGCGTCGATGGAAACAATGAGCAGTTCTTC. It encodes CASSVDGNNEQFF. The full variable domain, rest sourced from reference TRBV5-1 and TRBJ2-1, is KAGVTQTPRYLIKTRGQQVTLSCSPISGHRSVSWYQQTPGQGLQFLFEYFSETQRNKGNFPGRFSGRQFSNSRSEMNVSTLELGDSALYLCASSVDGNNEQFFGPGTRLTVL.

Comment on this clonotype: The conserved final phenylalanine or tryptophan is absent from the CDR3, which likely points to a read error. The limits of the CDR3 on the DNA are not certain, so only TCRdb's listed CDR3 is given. The CDR3 sequence is CASSQILSGTP. The chain couples TRBV3-1 to TRBJ1-2; the table's D call, TRBD1, has no DNA check behind it. Germline lookup yields CDR1 LGHDT and CDR2 YNNKEL (reference sequence). The length of the CDR3 is 11 amino acids, counting both ends.

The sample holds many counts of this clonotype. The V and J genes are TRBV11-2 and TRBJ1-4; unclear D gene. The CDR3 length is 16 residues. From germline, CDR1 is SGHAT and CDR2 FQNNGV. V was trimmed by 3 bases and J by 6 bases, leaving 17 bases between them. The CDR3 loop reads CASSFPEGRRYEKLFF. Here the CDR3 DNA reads TGTGCCAGCAGCTTTCCCGAAGGGAGGAGATATGAAAAACTGTTTTTT.

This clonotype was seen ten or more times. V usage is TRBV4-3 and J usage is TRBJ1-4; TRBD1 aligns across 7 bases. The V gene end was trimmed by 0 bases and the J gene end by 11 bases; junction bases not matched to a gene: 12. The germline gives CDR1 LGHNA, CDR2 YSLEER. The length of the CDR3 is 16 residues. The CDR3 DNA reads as TGCGCCAGCAGCCAAGATCTCGGCAGGGGGAAATGGAAACTGTTTTTT. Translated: CASSQDLGRGKWKLFF.

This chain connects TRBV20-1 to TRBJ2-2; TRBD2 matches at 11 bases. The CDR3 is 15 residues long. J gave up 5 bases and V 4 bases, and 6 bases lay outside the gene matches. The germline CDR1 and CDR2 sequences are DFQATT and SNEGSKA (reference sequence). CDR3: CSANPSGRTTGELFF. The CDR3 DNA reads TGCAGTGCTAATCCTAGCGGGAGGACTACCGGGGAGCTGTTTTTT.

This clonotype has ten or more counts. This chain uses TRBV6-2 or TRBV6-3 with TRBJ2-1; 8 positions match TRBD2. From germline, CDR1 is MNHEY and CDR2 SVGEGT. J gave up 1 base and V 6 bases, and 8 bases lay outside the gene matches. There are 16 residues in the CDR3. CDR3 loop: CASSAAPGGSYNEQFF. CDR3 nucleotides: TGTGCCAGCAGCGCGGCCCCGGGAGGGTCCTACAATGAGCAGTTCTTC.

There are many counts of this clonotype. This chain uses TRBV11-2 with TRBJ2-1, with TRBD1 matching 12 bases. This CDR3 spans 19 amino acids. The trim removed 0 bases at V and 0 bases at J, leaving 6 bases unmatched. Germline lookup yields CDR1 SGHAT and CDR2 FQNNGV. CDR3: CASSLDAGQGAFSYNEQFF. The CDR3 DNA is TGTGCCAGCAGCTTAGATGCGGGACAGGGGGCTTTCTCCTACAATGAGCAGTTCTTC.

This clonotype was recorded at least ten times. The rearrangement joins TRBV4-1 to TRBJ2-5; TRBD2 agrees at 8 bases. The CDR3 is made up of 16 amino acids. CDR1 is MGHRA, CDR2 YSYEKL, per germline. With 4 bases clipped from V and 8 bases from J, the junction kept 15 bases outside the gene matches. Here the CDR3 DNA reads TGCGCCAGCAGCCCGAAAGGAACTAGCGGAGATAAAACCCAGTACTTC. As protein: CASSPKGTSGDKTQYF.

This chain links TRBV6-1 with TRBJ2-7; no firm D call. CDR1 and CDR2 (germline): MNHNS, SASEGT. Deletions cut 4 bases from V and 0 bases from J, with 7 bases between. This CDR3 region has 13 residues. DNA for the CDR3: TGTGCCAGCAGTGCAATAAGCTCCTACGAGCAGTACTTC. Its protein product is CASSAISSYEQYF.

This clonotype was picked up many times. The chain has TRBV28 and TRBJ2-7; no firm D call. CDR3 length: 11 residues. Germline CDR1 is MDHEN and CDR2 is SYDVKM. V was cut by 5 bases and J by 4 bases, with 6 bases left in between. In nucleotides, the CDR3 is TGTGCCAGCAGTACATATTACGAGCAGTACTTC. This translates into CASSTYYEQYF.